Sequencing of this TCR beta chain was carried out in a study of technical replicates of blood from four donors. J gave up 6 bases and V 8 bases, and 3 bases lay outside the gene matches. CDR1 and CDR2 from the germline V gene are LGHNA and YNFKEQ. CDR3 length: 13 amino acids. Sequencing was performed with immunoSEQ multiplex PCR; in TCRdb, only in-frame clones are kept and a portion is missing. This table has 70,000 to 95,000 clones, 95% to 98% appearing once. The sequenced material came from T cells isolated from PBMCs. The chain recombines TRBV4-2 with TRBJ2-1; the match to TRBD1 covers 11 bases. This clonotype was sampled from a human donor in good health. The CDR3, as DNA: TGTGCCAGCGCCGGGACAGGGGGCAATGAGCAGTTCTTC. Residues: CASAGTGGNEQFF.